One sample yielded the 8 T cell receptor beta chains listed below, sequenced in a study of T-cell memory formation after mild COVID-19. TCRdb redid the calling of the 5' RACE reads with MiXCR, one entry per CDR3 protein. The sample has roughly 80,000 distinct CDR3 sequences; about 15% are singletons. Sequenced input: PBMCs or a T cell subset sorted from them (not recorded which). The receptors come from an adult woman who had mild COVID-19 (a few samples of this study predate the infection). Cell type and time point are not known.

The rearrangement uses TRBV7-8 and TRBJ2-1, with D tentatively TRBD1 (6 bases). This CDR3 has 13 residues. The germline V gene has CDR1 SGHVS and CDR2 FQNEAQ. The germline V and J ends were trimmed by 5 bases and 5 bases, with 10 bases remaining between them. CDR3 amino acids: CASSTRTDNEQFF. The CDR3 DNA is TGTGCCAGCAGCACACGGACAGACAATGAGCAGTTCTTC.

The chain couples TRBV7-9 to TRBJ2-7; possible D gene TRBD1, 5 bases. The germline V gene has CDR1 SEHNR and CDR2 FQNEAQ (reference sequence). The V gene lost 5 bases and the J gene lost 1 base, with 12 bases spanning the gap. The CDR3 sequence is 14 residues long. CDR3 in amino acids: CASSPRKGSYEQYF. CDR3 bases: TGTGCCAGCAGCCCGAGAAAGGGGTCCTACGAGCAGTACTTC.

There are a few counts of this clonotype. CDR3 sequence: CASSYSAGTREHYGYTF. The CDR3, as DNA: TGTGCCAGCAGTTACTCGGCCGGGACGAGAGAGCACTATGGCTACACCTTC. This sequence joins TRBV6-6 and TRBJ1-2; the D gene is possibly TRBD1 (5 bases). CDR3 size: 17 residues. Germline CDR1 and CDR2: MNHNY and SVGAGI (reference sequence). Between the trimmed V and J ends, which lost 0 bases and 3 bases, there was a span of 17 bases.

This clonotype was seen many times. This chain uses TRBV7-9 with TRBJ2-7, with TRBD1 as a possible D gene (5 bases). There are 13 residues in the CDR3. Looked up from germline, CDR1 is SEHNR and CDR2 is FQNEAQ (reference sequence). The germline V and J ends were trimmed by 6 bases and 3 bases, with 12 bases remaining between them. The CDR3: CASSSSGIYEQYF. The CDR3 DNA is TGTGCCAGCAGTTCTTCAGGGATCTACGAGCAGTACTTC.

In this sample, this clonotype turned up a few times. This chain links TRBV7-9 with TRBJ1-1; D might be TRBD1 (6 bases). This CDR3 has 13 amino acids. Germline CDR1 is SEHNR and CDR2 is FQNEAQ (reference sequence). The V gene lost 4 bases and the J gene lost 6 bases, with 12 bases spanning the gap. CDR3 coding DNA: TGTGCCAGCAGCTCCGTACAGGGACCTGAAGCTTTCTTT. This codes for CASSSVQGPEAFF.

The genes are TRBV5-6 and TRBJ1-6; D is unclear. The CDR3 spans 14 residues. Germline CDR1 reads SGHDT; CDR2 reads YYEEEE. The ends were cut back, 0 bases at V and 6 bases at J, with 7 bases in the middle. Here the CDR3 DNA reads TGTGCCAGCAGCTTGGGGTCGGGTAATTCACCCCTCCACTTT. This codes for CASSLGSGNSPLHF.

The rearrangement uses TRBV12-3 or TRBV12-4 and TRBJ2-6; D is undetermined. V was pared by 5 bases and J by 2 bases, with 7 bases between. This CDR3 is 14 amino acids long. The CDR3 is CASSQRTGANVLTF. Here the CDR3 DNA reads TGTGCCAGCAGTCAAAGGACTGGGGCCAACGTCCTGACTTTC.

This clonotype was counted only a few times. The rearrangement links TRBV19 to TRBJ1-2, with a weak D call TRBD1 (6 bases). The CDR3 totals 16 residues. With 5 bases removed from V and 3 bases from J, the gap between germline ends came to 19 bases. Per the germline V gene, CDR1 is LNHDA and CDR2 is SQIVND (reference sequence). CDR3 in amino acids: CASSSRRRGADYGYTF. The DNA of the CDR3 is TGTGCCAGTAGTTCGCGCCGGCGGGGGGCAGACTATGGCTACACCTTC.